These 3 T cell receptor beta chains share one sample of origin, sequenced in a study of T cells after yellow fever vaccination. TCRdb ran MiXCR on the 5' RACE reads and lists one entry per CDR3 protein. The sample contains some 250,000 distinct CDR3 sequences, 6.9% of which appear only once. Specimen: CD4+ T cells sorted from PBMCs, collected 15 days after the yellow fever booster vaccination. The receptors come from a man aged 30 to 45 who received the YFV17D yellow fever vaccine.

The chain employs TRBV7-2 and TRBJ2-7; D not certain. The CDR3 covers 13 residues. Germline V lookup: CDR1 SGHTA, CDR2 FQGNSA. V dropped 5 bases and J dropped 6 bases, with 14 bases sitting between them. Written as DNA, the CDR3 is TGTGCCAGCAGCCCCAGCCGGCGGACCGAGCAGTACTTC. It translates to CASSPSRRTEQYF. Looking up the rest from reference TRBV7-2 and TRBJ2-7 gives the full variable domain: GAGVSQSPSNKVTEKGKDVELRCDPISGHTALYWYRQSLGQGLEFLIYFQGNSAPDKSGLPSDRFSAERTGGSVSTLTIQRTQQEDSAVYLCASSPSRRTEQYFGPGTRLTVT.

This clonotype was found many times. The V call is TRBV7-2, the J call TRBJ2-5, with TRBD2 matching over 8 bases. Germline V gene lookup returns CDR1 SGHTA and CDR2 FQGNSA. Trimming took 4 bases from V and 5 from J; bases not matched to a gene: 9. There are 15 residues in the CDR3. The CDR3 loop reads CASSSESGRWETQYF. CDR3 nucleotides: TGTGCCAGCAGCTCGGAGAGCGGGAGATGGGAGACCCAGTACTTC.

This clonotype was counted ten times or more. The gene calls are TRBV7-2 and TRBJ2-3; perhaps TRBD2 as D (6 bases). Trimming cost V 3 bases and J 4 bases, with 11 bases left between them. The CDR3 consists of 14 residues. The germline gives CDR1 SGHTA, CDR2 FQGNSA. CDR3 bases: TGTGCCAGCAGCTTCTCCGGGAGCTCAGATACGCAGTATTTT. Amino acids: CASSFSGSSDTQYF.